Listed below are T cell receptor beta chains from one sample, sequenced in a study of shared clonotypes between healthy human individuals. Profiling relied on immunoSEQ multiplex PCR, and the TCRdb table lists in-frame clones only, not all of them. The sample yields over a million clones, around 98.5% seen once. Sequencing was done on a sample of naive CD4+ T cells sorted from blood. These receptors all come from a man aged 25-40 years in good health. CDR3s include the opening cysteine and the closing phenylalanine or tryptophan. A D gene is named only where the DNA matches it firmly. Some rows mark clone size as missing; the rest say once, few, many or name a class of expanded clone.

cdr3_aa cdr3_nt j_call clone_size d_call v_call
CASSPLSGPTYEQYF TGTGCCAGCAGCCCCCTTAGCGGGCCGACCTACGAGCAGTACTTC TRBJ2-7 - TRBD2 TRBV7-6
CATAVSVYEQYF TGTGCCACCGCAGTATCGGTCTACGAGCAGTACTTC TRBJ2-7 - - TRBV19
CASSLVAGTDTQYF TGTGCCAGCAGCTTAGTGGCCGGCACAGATACGCAGTATTTT TRBJ2-3 - - TRBV11-2
CASSLKVQVTDTQYF TGCGCCAGCAGCTTGAAGGTGCAGGTCACAGATACGCAGTATTTT TRBJ2-3 - - TRBV5-1
CASSVTLTGEQYF TGTGCCAGCAGCGTTACACTTACAGGGGAGCAGTACTTC TRBJ2-7 - - TRBV2
CASSFTRTSGSTDTQYF TGCGCCAGCAGTTTTACCCGGACTAGCGGAAGCACAGATACGCAGTATTTT TRBJ2-3 - TRBD2 TRBV10-1
CASSPYIAADTDTQYF TGTGCCAGCTCACCATACATAGCGGCAGACACAGATACGCAGTATTTT TRBJ2-3 - - TRBV18
CATSVEGSEQYF TGTGCCACCTCGGTTGAGGGATCCGAGCAGTACTTC TRBJ2-7 - - TRBV2
CASSPRGNYGYTF TGTGCCAGCAGCCCAAGGGGTAACTATGGCTACACCTTC TRBJ1-2 - - TRBV5-4
CSVAGKGPGLYEQYF TGCAGCGTTGCGGGAAAAGGACCGGGCCTCTACGAGCAGTACTTC TRBJ2-7 - - TRBV29-1
CASSLARDHEQYF TGTGCCAGCAGCTTGGCTCGGGATCACGAGCAGTACTTC TRBJ2-7 once - TRBV5-4
CAWSVLGDYGYTF TGTGCCTGGAGTGTTCTTGGGGACTATGGCTACACCTTC TRBJ1-2 - - TRBV30
CATSRERGTNYGYTF TGTGCCACCAGCAGAGAAAGGGGGACTAACTATGGCTACACCTTC TRBJ1-2 - - TRBV15
CASSITVGEQYF TGTGCCAGCAGCATCACGGTCGGGGAGCAGTACTTC TRBJ2-7 - - TRBV5-5
CASSYSGGTEAFF TGTGCCAGCAGTTACTCCGGGGGGACTGAAGCTTTCTTT TRBJ1-1 - - TRBV6-5
CASSPGTSTTNEQFF TGTGCCAGCTCACCCGGGACTAGCACGACCAATGAGCAGTTCTTC TRBJ2-1 - TRBD2 TRBV18
CASSPGTGDEKLFF TGTGCCAGCTCACCTGGGACAGGGGACGAAAAACTGTTTTTT TRBJ1-4 - TRBD1 TRBV18
CASSQDSWGVGEKLFF TGTGCCAGCAGCCAAGATAGTTGGGGAGTCGGTGAAAAACTGTTTTTT TRBJ1-4 - - TRBV4-2
CASSPSLAGGSTGELFF TGTGCCAGCTCACCTTCCTTAGCGGGAGGGTCGACCGGGGAGCTGTTTTTT TRBJ2-2 - TRBD2 TRBV18
CASSSGTGVYEQYF TGTGCCAGCAGCTCCGGGACAGGAGTTTACGAGCAGTACTTC TRBJ2-7 once TRBD1 TRBV5-5
CATQGGIYEQYF TGTGCCACCCAAGGGGGGATTTACGAGCAGTACTTC TRBJ2-7 - - TRBV28
CASSVGLGQGSAYGYTF TGTGCCAGCAGCGTAGGATTGGGACAGGGGTCGGCCTATGGCTACACCTTC TRBJ1-2 - TRBD1 TRBV9
CSASLADEQFF TGCAGTGCTTCACTAGCAGATGAGCAGTTCTTC TRBJ2-1 - - TRBV20-1
CASSSGGQTSYNEQFF TGTGCCAGCAGCTCTGGCGGTCAGACCTCCTACAATGAGCAGTTCTTC TRBJ2-1 - - TRBV5-4
CASSANYEQYF TGTGCCAGCAGCGCGAACTACGAGCAGTACTTC TRBJ2-7 once - TRBV9
CASSYSGRGVGYTF TGTGCCAGCAGTTACTCGGGCAGGGGGGTCGGCTACACCTTC TRBJ1-2 - TRBD1 TRBV6-5
CASSPTQGQGAGSNQPQHF TGTGCCAGCAGTCCCACCCAAGGACAGGGGGCAGGGAGCAATCAGCCCCAGCATTTT TRBJ1-5 - TRBD1 TRBV28